This T cell receptor (beta chain) is drawn from a study of CD4 and CD8 cells across lung adenocarcinoma regions. Deletions cut 4 bases from V and 5 bases from J, with 14 bases between. Germline assignment: CDR1 WSHSY and CDR2 SAAADI. The CDR3 sequence is 14 residues long. MiXCR, applied by TCRdb to the PCR reads, yields one record per CDR3 protein. The repertoire holds tens of thousands of distinct CDR3 sequences, with 50% as singletons. Donors had localized lung adenocarcinoma, a non-small cell lung cancer. The origin of this receptor is a male donor with lung adenocarcinoma. The CD4 and CD8 labels of this study may be unreliable. V gene TRBV10-2 combines with J gene TRBJ1-1; D is perhaps TRBD1 (6 bases). The sample comprised CD8+ T cells from the center of a lung tumor. CDR3 sequence reads: CASSAKGGQTEAFF. CDR3 bases: TGCGCCAGCAGTGCGAAGGGGGGGCAGACTGAAGCTTTCTTT.